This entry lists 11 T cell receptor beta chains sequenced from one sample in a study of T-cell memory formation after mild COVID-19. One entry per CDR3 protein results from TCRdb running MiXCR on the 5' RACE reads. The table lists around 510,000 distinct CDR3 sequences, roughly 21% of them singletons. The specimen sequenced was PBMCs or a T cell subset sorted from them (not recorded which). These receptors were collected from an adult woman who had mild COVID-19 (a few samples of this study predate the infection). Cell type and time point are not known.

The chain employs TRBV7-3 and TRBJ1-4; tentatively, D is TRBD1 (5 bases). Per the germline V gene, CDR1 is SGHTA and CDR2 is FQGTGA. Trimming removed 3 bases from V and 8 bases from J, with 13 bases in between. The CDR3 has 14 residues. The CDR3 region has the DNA TGTGCCAGCAGCTTGCGGGGGACGGGGGAAAAACTGTTTTTT. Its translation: CASSLRGTGEKLFF.

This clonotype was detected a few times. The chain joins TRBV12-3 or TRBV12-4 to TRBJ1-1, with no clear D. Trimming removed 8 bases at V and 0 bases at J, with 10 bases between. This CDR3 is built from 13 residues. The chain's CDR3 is CASGGRMNTEAFF. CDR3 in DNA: TGTGCCAGCGGAGGCAGGATGAACACTGAAGCTTTCTTT.

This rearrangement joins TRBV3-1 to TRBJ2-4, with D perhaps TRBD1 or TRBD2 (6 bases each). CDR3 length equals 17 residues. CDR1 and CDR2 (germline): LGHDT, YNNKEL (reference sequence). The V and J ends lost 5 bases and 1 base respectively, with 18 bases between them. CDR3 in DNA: TGTGCCAGCAGCAAACAAGGGGGGTCTTCGGCCAAAAACATTCAGTACTTC. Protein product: CASSKQGGSSAKNIQYF. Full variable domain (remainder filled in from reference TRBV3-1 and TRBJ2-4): DTAVSQTPKYLVTQMGNDKSIKCEQNLGHDTMYWYKQDSKKFLKIMFSYNNKELIINETVPNRFSPKSPDKAHLNLHINSLELGDSAVYFCASSKQGGSSAKNIQYFGAGTRLSVL.

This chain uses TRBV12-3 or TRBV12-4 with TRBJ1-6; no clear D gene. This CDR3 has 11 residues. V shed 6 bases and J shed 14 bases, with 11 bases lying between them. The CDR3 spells CASSITGALHF. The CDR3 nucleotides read TGTGCCAGCAGCATCACCGGCGCCCTCCACTTT.

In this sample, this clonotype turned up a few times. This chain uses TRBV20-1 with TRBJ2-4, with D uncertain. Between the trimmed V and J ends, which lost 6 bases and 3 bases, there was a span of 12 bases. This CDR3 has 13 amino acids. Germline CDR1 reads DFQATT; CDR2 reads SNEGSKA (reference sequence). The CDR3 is CSAAPTYKNIQYF. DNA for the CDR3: TGCAGTGCGGCCCCGACGTACAAAAACATTCAGTACTTC.

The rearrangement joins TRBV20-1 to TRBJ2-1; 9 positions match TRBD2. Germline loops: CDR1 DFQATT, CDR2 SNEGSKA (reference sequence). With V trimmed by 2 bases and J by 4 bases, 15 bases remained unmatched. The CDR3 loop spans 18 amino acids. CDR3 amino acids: CSARIRTALAGYYNEQFF. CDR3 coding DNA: TGCAGTGCTAGAATCCGTACCGCTCTAGCGGGGTATTACAATGAGCAGTTCTTC.

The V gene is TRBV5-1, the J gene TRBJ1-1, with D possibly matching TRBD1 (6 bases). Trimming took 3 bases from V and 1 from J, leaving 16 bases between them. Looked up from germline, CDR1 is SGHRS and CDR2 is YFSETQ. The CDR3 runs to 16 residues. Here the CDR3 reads CASSWGATGANTEAFF. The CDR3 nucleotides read TGCGCCAGCAGCTGGGGGGCTACGGGGGCGAACACTGAAGCTTTCTTT.

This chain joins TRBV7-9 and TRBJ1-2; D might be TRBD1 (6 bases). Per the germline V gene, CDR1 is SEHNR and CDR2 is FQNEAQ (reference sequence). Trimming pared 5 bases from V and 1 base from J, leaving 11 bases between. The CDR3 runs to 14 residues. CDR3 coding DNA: TGTGCCAGCAGCCCCGGGACACTTAACTATGGCTACACCTTC. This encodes CASSPGTLNYGYTF.

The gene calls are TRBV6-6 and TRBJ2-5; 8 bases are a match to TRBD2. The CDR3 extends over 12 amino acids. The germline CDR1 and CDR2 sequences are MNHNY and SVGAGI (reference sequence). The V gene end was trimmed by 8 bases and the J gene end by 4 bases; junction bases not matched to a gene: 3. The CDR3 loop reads CASREGVETQYF. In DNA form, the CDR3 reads TGTGCCAGCCGGGAGGGGGTAGAGACCCAGTACTTC.

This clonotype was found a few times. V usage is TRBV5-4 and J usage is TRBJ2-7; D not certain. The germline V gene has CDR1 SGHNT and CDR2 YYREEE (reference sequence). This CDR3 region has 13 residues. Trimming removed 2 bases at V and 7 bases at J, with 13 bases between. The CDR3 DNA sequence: TGTGCCAGCAGCTTATACGGCCTTCCAGAGCAGTACTTC. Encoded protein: CASSLYGLPEQYF.

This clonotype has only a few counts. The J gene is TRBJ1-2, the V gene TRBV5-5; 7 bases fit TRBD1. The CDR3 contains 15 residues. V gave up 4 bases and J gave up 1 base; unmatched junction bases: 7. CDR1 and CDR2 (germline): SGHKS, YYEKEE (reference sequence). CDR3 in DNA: TGTGCCAGCAGCCCCAGGGGGGACATTAACTATGGCTACACCTTC. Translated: CASSPRGDINYGYTF.